Shown below are 14 T cell receptor beta chains from a single sample sequenced in a study of cytomegalovirus exposure and HLA in healthy donors. TCRdb's table, derived via immunoSEQ multiplex PCR, lists solely in-frame clones and lacks some. The profile shows some 130,000 clones, 70% to 85% of them singletons. Sequenced material: PBMCs. Every receptor here comes from a man aged 25-45 years in good health and CMV-seropositive.

As DNA, the CDR3 is TGTGCCAGCAGCCCCCTGGCGGAGACTAATGAGCAGTTCTTC. Translating it yields CASSPLAETNEQFF. The chain is built from TRBV27 and TRBJ2-1; D remains unclear. The CDR3 spans 14 residues. CDR1 is MNHEY and CDR2 is SMNVEV in the germline V gene (reference sequence). The V end lost 6 bases, the J end lost 7 bases, and 16 bases lay between the germline ends.

The CDR3 is CASSLASGAYEQYF. The CDR3 coding sequence is TGTGCCAGCAGCTTGGCGTCCGGGGCCTACGAGCAGTACTTC. The chain uses TRBV5-5 and TRBJ2-7; perhaps TRBD2 as D (5 bases). Germline lookup yields CDR1 SGHKS and CDR2 YYEKEE (reference sequence). This CDR3 spans 14 amino acids. The V and J ends lost 0 bases and 2 bases respectively, with 9 bases between them.

This clone was recorded once. This chain links TRBV2 with TRBJ2-7; maybe TRBD1 (5 bases). The V gene lost 6 bases and the J gene lost 3 bases, with 18 bases spanning the gap. Germline CDR1 SNHLY, CDR2 FYNNEI. The CDR3 consists of 15 residues. CDR3 protein: CASRAQGLGRYEQYF. The CDR3 nucleotides read TGTGCCAGCAGGGCTCAGGGTCTTGGACGCTACGAGCAGTACTTC.

The chain joins TRBV18 to TRBJ2-7; TRBD1 is a possible D gene (5 bases). The CDR3 has 14 amino acids. V was shortened by 6 bases and J by 4 bases, with 16 bases between the two germline ends. Germline CDR1 is KGHSH and CDR2 is LQKENI. The CDR3 coding sequence is TGTGCCAGCTCCCCGACCCTAGGGGATTACGAGCAGTACTTC. Translating it yields CASSPTLGDYEQYF.

The V call is TRBV5-1, the J call TRBJ2-2, with 7 bases aligning to TRBD1. The ends lost 4 bases at V and 8 bases at J; junction bases unmatched: 14. CDR3 length: 16 amino acids. The V gene's germline CDR1 is SGHRS and CDR2 YFSETQ. The CDR3 reads CASSRQTGSFQGELFF. The CDR3, as DNA: TGCGCCAGCAGCCGACAGACAGGGAGTTTCCAAGGGGAGCTGTTTTTT.

This clone has just a few counts. This chain links TRBV4-1 with TRBJ2-7; D is undetermined. V gave up 0 bases and J gave up 2 bases, with 17 bases separating them. This CDR3 contains 17 residues. Germline V lookup: CDR1 MGHRA, CDR2 YSYEKL. The chain's CDR3 is CASSQESSVQTPYEQYF. In DNA form, the CDR3 reads TGCGCCAGCAGCCAAGAGTCTTCGGTACAGACACCCTACGAGCAGTACTTC.

The V and J genes are TRBV6-1 and TRBJ1-3, with D unresolved. The CDR3 spans 14 residues. In germline, CDR1 is MNHNS, CDR2 SASEGT. The V and J ends lost 6 bases and 4 bases respectively, with 13 bases between them. The CDR3 nucleotides read TGTGCCAGCAGGGAGGGCGGTTCGGGAAACACCATATATTTT. Translation gives CASREGGSGNTIYF.

The chain recombines TRBV6-4 with TRBJ1-2; 12 bases align to TRBD1. The CDR3 length is 15 residues. Germline assignment: CDR1 MRHNA and CDR2 SNTAGT. V trimming: 5 bases; J trimming: 6 bases; junction bases outside the gene matches: 7. The CDR3 is CASSPRGTGGDGYTF. The DNA of the CDR3 is TGTGCCAGCAGTCCCCGGGGGACAGGGGGCGATGGCTACACCTTC.

The CDR3 here is CASTEGGVYTEAFF. The CDR3 nucleotides are TGTGCCAGCACCGAGGGAGGCGTTTACACTGAAGCTTTCTTT. This chain connects TRBV5-5 to TRBJ1-1; D unclear. Germline V gene data show CDR1 as SGHKS and CDR2 as YYEKEE (reference sequence). V lost 6 bases, J lost 3 bases, and 15 bases lay in between. The length of the CDR3 is 14 residues.

This sequence joins TRBV5-1 and TRBJ1-3; D may be TRBD1 (6 bases). Trimming took 3 bases from V and 0 from J, leaving 10 bases between them. CDR1 and CDR2 from the germline V gene are SGHRS and YFSETQ. The CDR3 is 15 amino acids. CDR3 amino acids: CASSSGTNSGNTIYF. Written as DNA, the CDR3 is TGCGCCAGCAGCTCAGGGACAAACTCTGGAAACACCATATATTTT. Full variable domain (rest looked up from reference TRBV5-1 and TRBJ1-3): KAGVTQTPRYLIKTRGQQVTLSCSPISGHRSVSWYQQTPGQGLQFLFEYFSETQRNKGNFPGRFSGRQFSNSRSEMNVSTLELGDSALYLCASSSGTNSGNTIYFGEGSWLTVV.

The chain has TRBV18 and TRBJ1-2; 11 positions match TRBD1. The ends lost 2 bases at V and 4 bases at J; junction bases unmatched: 0. CDR3 length: 14 amino acids. Per the germline V gene, CDR1 is KGHSH and CDR2 is LQKENI. This chain's CDR3 is CASSPGQGAYGYTF. In nucleotides, the CDR3 is TGTGCCAGCTCACCAGGACAGGGGGCCTATGGCTACACCTTC.

The V gene is TRBV29-1, the J gene TRBJ2-5; tentatively, D is TRBD2 (6 bases). The CDR3 loop spans 12 amino acids. CDR1 and CDR2 (germline): SQVTM, ANQGSEA. Trimming stripped 5 bases from V and 5 bases from J, with 12 bases between. The CDR3: CSVRSGSETQYF. CDR3 sequence (DNA): TGCAGCGTTAGAAGCGGGTCGGAGACCCAGTACTTC.

The chain has TRBV27 and TRBJ2-1; TRBD2 aligns across 10 bases. With 6 bases clipped from V and 4 bases from J, the junction kept 3 bases outside the gene matches. The germline gives CDR1 MNHEY, CDR2 SMNVEV (reference sequence). The CDR3 extends over 14 amino acids. The CDR3 region has the DNA TGTGCCAGCAGATCGGGACTAGCGTACAATGAGCAGTTCTTC. Its protein is CASRSGLAYNEQFF.

This chain links TRBV9 with TRBJ2-5; 7 bases fit TRBD1. V shed 4 bases and J 4 bases; nucleotides not matched to a gene: 10. Germline values: CDR1 SGDLS, CDR2 YYNGEE. CDR3 length: 15 residues. This CDR3 reads CASSMMGQYGETQYF. As DNA, the CDR3 is TGTGCCAGCAGCATGATGGGACAGTACGGAGAGACCCAGTACTTC.